Below are 26 T cell receptor beta chains sequenced from a single sample in a study of T-cell reconstitution after alpha-beta-depleted transplantation in children. Construction of the TCRbeta library involved unique molecular identifiers. Via MiXCR, TCRdb re-called the PCR reads, giving one row per CDR3 protein. The sample holds just under 550,000 distinct CDR3 sequences; about 18% are singletons and the top ten take 3.3%. Sequenced material: PBMCs from the stem cell graft donor, taken from the stem cell graft. The receptors were gathered from a human donor who donated a stem cell graft to a child with acute lymphoblastic leukemia.

This chain uses TRBV5-1 with TRBJ2-2; D not certain. Trimming shortened V by 0 bases and J by 7 bases, and 7 bases separated the two germline ends. The CDR3 length is 13 residues. CDR1 and CDR2 from the germline V gene are SGHRS and YFSETQ. Here the CDR3 reads CASSLALDGELFF. The CDR3 bases are TGCGCCAGCAGCTTGGCCTTGGACGGGGAGCTGTTTTTT. Full variable domain (missing parts from reference TRBV5-1 and TRBJ2-2): KAGVTQTPRYLIKTRGQQVTLSCSPISGHRSVSWYQQTPGQGLQFLFEYFSETQRNKGNFPGRFSGRQFSNSRSEMNVSTLELGDSALYLCASSLALDGELFFGEGSRLTVL.

This clonotype was seen a few times. This chain joins TRBV15 and TRBJ2-1; D could derive from TRBD1 or TRBD2 (6 bases each). Germline loops: CDR1 LNHNV, CDR2 YYDKDF (reference sequence). V was pared by 5 bases and J by 12 bases, with 32 bases between. The CDR3 totals 18 residues. This CDR3 is CATSPTRDWGALKFGQFF. The CDR3 DNA sequence: TGTGCCACCAGCCCAACCCGTGATTGGGGGGCGCTGAAGTTCGGGCAGTTCTTC.

This clonotype was counted a few times. In DNA form, the CDR3 reads TGCGCCAGCAGCTTGGAATACTCCTACGAGCAGTACTTC. This encodes CASSLEYSYEQYF. This chain joins TRBV5-1 and TRBJ2-7; D is unresolved. V was pared by 0 bases and J by 0 bases, with 4 bases between. Germline CDR1 SGHRS, CDR2 YFSETQ. This CDR3 is 13 amino acids long.

The CDR3 region is CASSPQLGTYEQYF. The CDR3 DNA reads as TGCGCCAGCAGCCCCCAACTCGGAACTTACGAGCAGTACTTC. The chain carries TRBV5-1 and TRBJ2-7, with unresolved D. The CDR3 sequence is 14 residues long. Trimming took off 4 bases at V and 4 bases at J, with 15 bases between the two ends. The germline gives CDR1 SGHRS, CDR2 YFSETQ.

The genes are TRBV9 and TRBJ2-7; TRBD2 might be the D (5 bases). In germline, CDR1 is SGDLS, CDR2 YYNGEE. V was pared by 0 bases and J by 6 bases, with 13 bases between. The CDR3 sequence is 14 residues long. CDR3 region: CASSVDLRAGEQYF. The CDR3 DNA sequence: TGTGCCAGCAGCGTAGATCTTCGGGCGGGCGAGCAGTACTTC.

CDR3 region: CASTVGVSREDIQYF. The DNA of the CDR3 is TGTGCCAGCACCGTCGGGGTTAGCAGGGAGGACATTCAGTACTTC. The chain couples TRBV7-9 to TRBJ2-4; a possible D gene is TRBD2 (6 bases). Per germline, CDR1 SEHNR and CDR2 FQNEAQ (reference sequence). This CDR3 has 15 amino acids. Trimming cost V 7 bases and J 8 bases, with 21 bases left between them.

This clonotype was detected many times. The gene calls are TRBV18 and TRBJ1-1; tentatively, D is TRBD1 (6 bases). The CDR3 consists of 13 residues. CDR1 and CDR2 (germline): KGHSH, LQKENI. Trimming pared 1 base from V and 4 bases from J, leaving 7 bases between. CDR3 DNA: TGTGCCAGCTCACCACGGGGGCCCACTGAAGCTTTCTTT. This encodes CASSPRGPTEAFF. Full variable domain (rest looked up from reference TRBV18 and TRBJ1-1): NAGVMQNPRHLVRRRGQEARLRCSPMKGHSHVYWYRQLPEEGLKFMVYLQKENIIDESGMPKERFSAEFPKEGPSILRIQQVVRGDSAAYFCASSPRGPTEAFFGQGTRLTVV.

This clonotype appeared a few times. The rearrangement uses TRBV24-1 and TRBJ2-1; D gene unclear. Looked up from germline, CDR1 is KGHDR and CDR2 is SFDVKD. This CDR3 has 12 amino acids. Between the trimmed V and J ends, which lost 6 bases and 3 bases, there was a span of 5 bases. CDR3 in DNA: TGTGCCACCAGTCCGTTCTACAATGAGCAGTTCTTC. The encoded protein is CATSPFYNEQFF.

This clonotype turned up a few times. V gene TRBV27 combines with J gene TRBJ2-1; the D is unclear. Trimming pared 3 bases from V and 3 bases from J, leaving 12 bases between. Looked up from germline, CDR1 is MNHEY and CDR2 is SMNVEV (reference sequence). CDR3 length: 15 amino acids. The CDR3 DNA sequence: TGTGCCAGCAGTTTCTTGGTCGGTGGCTACAATGAGCAGTTCTTC. Amino acids: CASSFLVGGYNEQFF.

This clonotype appeared a few times. The chain recombines TRBV21-1 with TRBJ2-2; the DNA was not used to check the table's D call, TRBD1. TRBV21-1 is deemed a pseudogene. CDR3 length: 13 amino acids. Here the CDR3 reads CASSATGTGELFF. Written as DNA, the CDR3 is TGTGCCAGCAGCGCAACAGGGACCGGGGAGCTGTTTTTT.

The rearrangement links TRBV12-3 or TRBV12-4 to TRBJ2-2; TRBD2 agrees at 7 bases. The CDR3 sequence is 15 residues long. The ends lost 6 bases at V and 6 bases at J; junction bases unmatched: 10. The CDR3 DNA reads TGTGCCAGCAGCCGCTGGGGAGCGGGACCCGGGGAGCTGTTTTTT. Protein: CASSRWGAGPGELFF.

In its sample, this clonotype was seen a few times. The CDR3 reads CASSLATGGHTDTQYF. The CDR3 nucleotides are TGCGCCAGCAGCTTGGCGACAGGGGGCCACACAGATACGCAGTATTTT. The rearrangement uses TRBV5-1 and TRBJ2-3; 10 positions agree with TRBD1. The CDR3 is 16 residues long. In germline, CDR1 is SGHRS, CDR2 YFSETQ. V shed 0 bases and J 2 bases; nucleotides not matched to a gene: 3.

This clonotype came up a few times. The chain is built from TRBV9 and TRBJ1-2; possible D gene TRBD1, 5 bases. The CDR3 sequence is 13 residues long. The V end lost 4 bases, the J end lost 6 bases, and 13 bases lay between the germline ends. Germline V gives CDR1 SGDLS, CDR2 YYNGEE. The CDR3 region is CASSSQGGNGYTF. The CDR3 DNA reads TGTGCCAGCAGCTCGCAGGGAGGTAATGGCTACACCTTC.

This clonotype has more than one count but fewer than ten. V usage is TRBV20-1 and J usage is TRBJ1-1, with D maybe TRBD1 (6 bases). V was trimmed by 7 bases and J by 7 bases, leaving 13 bases between them. Germline V gene lookup returns CDR1 DFQATT and CDR2 SNEGSKA (reference sequence). There are 11 residues in the CDR3. The CDR3, as DNA: TGCAGTGTTCCGAGGACAGTTGAAGCTTTCTTT. Translating it yields CSVPRTVEAFF.

Only a few counts were recorded for this clonotype. This rearrangement joins TRBV4-2 to TRBJ2-3; no clear D gene. From germline, CDR1 is LGHNA and CDR2 YNFKEQ. The CDR3 sequence is 12 residues long. Trimming removed 4 bases from V and 4 bases from J, with 6 bases in between. The CDR3 coding sequence is TGTGCCAGCAGCCCCCACGCAGATACGCAGTATTTT. It yields the protein CASSPHADTQYF.

The chain has TRBV12-3 or TRBV12-4 and TRBJ2-7; D perhaps matches TRBD2 (7 bases). V was clipped by 5 bases and J by 1 base, with 18 bases between them. The CDR3 loop spans 16 amino acids. The CDR3 loop reads CASSPGGLERSYEQYF. The CDR3 coding sequence is TGTGCCAGCAGTCCCGGGGGGCTAGAGCGTTCCTACGAGCAGTACTTC.

In its sample, this clonotype was seen a few times. The genes are TRBV12-3 or TRBV12-4 and TRBJ2-5; D may be TRBD1 or TRBD2 (5 bases each). This CDR3 has 12 amino acids. V gave up 6 bases and J gave up 5 bases, with 10 bases separating them. The CDR3 nucleotides are TGTGCCAGCAGGGACTCAGGGGAGACCCAGTACTTC. Protein sequence: CASRDSGETQYF.

The rearrangement links TRBV7-3 to TRBJ2-2; 9 bases are a match to TRBD1. This CDR3 contains 14 residues. The J segment lost 7 bases and the V segment lost 4 bases, leaving 4 bases of the junction unmatched. In germline, CDR1 is SGHTA, CDR2 FQGTGA. CDR3 region: CASSSGQGHGELFF. CDR3 coding DNA: TGTGCCAGCAGCTCCGGACAGGGGCACGGGGAGCTGTTTTTT.

This clonotype was counted between two and nine times. The chain carries TRBV5-1 and TRBJ2-7; TRBD1 is a possible D gene (6 bases). Trimming pared 0 bases from V and 3 bases from J, leaving 13 bases between. Germline V gene sequence: CDR1 SGHRS, CDR2 YFSETQ. The CDR3 totals 15 residues. As DNA, the CDR3 is TGCGCCAGCAGCTTGGGAATAGGACAGATCTACGAGCAGTACTTC. Translated: CASSLGIGQIYEQYF.

This clonotype was found a few times. The J gene is TRBJ2-1, the V gene TRBV29-1, with a tentative D call TRBD2 (6 bases). This CDR3 is built from 14 residues. V was cut by 2 bases and J by 5 bases, with 13 bases left in between. Looked up from germline, CDR1 is SQVTM and CDR2 is ANQGSEA. As DNA, the CDR3 is TGCAGCGTTGAACCCCCTAGCGCCCACAATGAGCAGTTCTTC. Amino acids: CSVEPPSAHNEQFF.

This clonotype has at least ten counts. The genes are TRBV5-1 and TRBJ2-1; maybe TRBD1 (5 bases). The CDR3 has 12 residues. Germline-derived CDR1 and CDR2 are SGHRS and YFSETQ. V gave up 3 bases and J gave up 5 bases, with 6 bases separating them. The chain's CDR3 is CASSWGNNEQFF. The CDR3 bases are TGCGCCAGCAGCTGGGGCAACAATGAGCAGTTCTTC.

This sequence joins TRBV20-1 and TRBJ1-4; 8 bases fit TRBD1. After removal of 0 bases from V and 8 bases from J, the junction contained 11 bases not matched to a gene. CDR3 size: 16 residues. CDR1 and CDR2 (germline): DFQATT, SNEGSKA (reference sequence). The CDR3 region is CSARDPTGGLWEKLFF. The CDR3 region has the DNA TGCAGTGCTAGAGATCCCACAGGGGGGCTTTGGGAAAAACTGTTTTTT.

The V and J genes are TRBV7-9 and TRBJ1-5; possible D gene TRBD1, 6 bases. The V gene lost 8 bases and the J gene lost 1 base, with 12 bases spanning the gap. Germline CDR1 SEHNR, CDR2 FQNEAQ (reference sequence). CDR3 length: 14 residues. As DNA, the CDR3 is TGTGCCAGCCAAACGGACAGCAGCAATCAGCCCCAGCATTTT. It codes for CASQTDSSNQPQHF.

This clonotype has only a few counts. V is TRBV9 and J is TRBJ1-1; 9 bases agree with TRBD1. The CDR3 is 14 amino acids. Germline V gives CDR1 SGDLS, CDR2 YYNGEE. V was pared by 0 bases and J by 6 bases, with 3 bases of the junction left unmatched. The CDR3 DNA reads TGTGCCAGCAGCGTAGAACAGGGGGCCTCTGAAGCTTTCTTT. Its protein is CASSVEQGASEAFF.

This clonotype was counted between two and nine times. The rearrangement joins TRBV6-5 to TRBJ1-1, with no clear D. Germline CDR1 MNHEY, CDR2 SVGAGI. There are 14 residues in the CDR3. Deletions cut 3 bases from V and 3 bases from J, with 11 bases between. CDR3 coding DNA: TGTGCCAGCAGTTATCATCAGCGGTACACTGAAGCTTTCTTT. Its translation: CASSYHQRYTEAFF.

This clonotype was found a few times. The chain links TRBV7-9 to TRBJ1-2; possibly TRBD1 for D (6 bases). CDR1 SEHNR and CDR2 FQNEAQ come from the germline V gene (reference sequence). V lost 6 bases and J lost 5, with 13 bases in between. The CDR3 loop spans 13 amino acids. CDR3 loop: CASRPGQSYGYTF. The CDR3 coding sequence is TGTGCCAGCAGACCCGGACAGTCTTATGGCTACACCTTC.